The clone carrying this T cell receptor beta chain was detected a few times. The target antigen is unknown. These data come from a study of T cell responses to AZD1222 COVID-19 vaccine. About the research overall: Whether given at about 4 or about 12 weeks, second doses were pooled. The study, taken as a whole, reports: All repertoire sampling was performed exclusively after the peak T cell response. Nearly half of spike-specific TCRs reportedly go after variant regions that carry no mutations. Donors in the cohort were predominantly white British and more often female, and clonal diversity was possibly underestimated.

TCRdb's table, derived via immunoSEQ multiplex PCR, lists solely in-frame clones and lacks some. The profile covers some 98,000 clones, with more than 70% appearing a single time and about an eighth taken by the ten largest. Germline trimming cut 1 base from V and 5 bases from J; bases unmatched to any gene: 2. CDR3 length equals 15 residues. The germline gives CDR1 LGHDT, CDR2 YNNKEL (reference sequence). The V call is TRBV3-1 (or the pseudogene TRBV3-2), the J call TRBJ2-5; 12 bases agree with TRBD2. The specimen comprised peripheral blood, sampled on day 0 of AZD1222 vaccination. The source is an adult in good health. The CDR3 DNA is TGTGCCAGCAGCCAAGCCCTAGCGGGGGGGGAGACCCAGTACTTC. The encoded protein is CASSQALAGGETQYF.